This TCR beta chain was found in a study of T-cell reconstitution after alpha-beta-depleted transplantation in children. As it was prepared, the TCRbeta library received unique molecular identifiers. TCRdb fed the PCR reads into MiXCR, producing one record per CDR3 protein. The sample shows roughly 490,000 distinct CDR3 sequences, roughly 11% of them seen only once. Germline-derived CDR1 and CDR2 are MDHEN and SYDVKM. This CDR3 contains 11 residues. V shed 6 bases and J shed 9 bases, with 9 bases lying between them. Material: PBMCs, mostly from graft donor cells, obtained 180 days after TCRalphabeta/CD19-depleted stem cell transplant. This sequence originates from a female patient aged 2-9 years who had a stem cell transplant for aplastic anemia, so the T cells may come from the graft donor. The chain links TRBV28 to TRBJ2-1; possibly TRBD2 for D (5 bases). The CDR3 is CASRERSEQFF. The DNA of the CDR3 is TGTGCCAGCAGGGAGCGGTCTGAGCAGTTCTTC. The full variable domain, with the rest looked up from reference TRBV28 and TRBJ2-1, is DVKVTQSSRYLVKRTGEKVFLECVQDMDHENMFWYRQDPGLGLRLIYFSYDVKMKEKGDIPEGYSVSREKKERFSLILESASTNQTSMYLCASRERSEQFFGPGTRLTVL.